This T cell receptor (beta chain) came from a study of OX40 agonist ivuxolimab in advanced cancers. For the wider study: Ivuxolimab was an agonistic, fully human IgG2 monoclonal antibody directed against OX40 (CD134), a costimulatory receptor. In the dose-escalation cohort, 82.7% of patients were male, and the mean age was 60 years with a range of roughly 20 to 85. Intravenous ivuxolimab was administered to patients every 2 weeks at six dose levels: 0.01, 0.1, 0.3, 1.5, 3 and 10 mg/kg. The purpose of peripheral TCRbeta sequencing was to test whether ivuxolimab changed TCR sequence diversity and led to clonal T-cell expansion. Partial responses were achieved by three dose-escalation patients, of whom one had hepatocellular carcinoma and two had cutaneous melanoma. Among the approximately 50 dose-escalation patients, about 20 had hepatocellular carcinoma, about 15 melanoma, 9 renal cell carcinoma and 9 head and neck cancer. Prior anti-PD-1, anti-PD-L1 or anti-CTLA-4 therapy was permitted, and 40% of dose-escalation patients had received checkpoint inhibitors. The paper covers the monotherapy dose-escalation part of the phase I ivuxolimab trial, which included N ≈ 50 patients.

Genomic DNA was extracted from sorted cells for sequencing of the TCRbeta CDR3 region. The immunoSEQ Assay was used for sequencing of TCRbeta CDR3 regions. The table comes from immuneACCESS by way of TCRdb, which keeps in-frame sequences with V and J called. Part of the clones is missing from these tables; in studies checked, under half for an unresolved V gene and the rest for unknown reasons. This sample comprises 80,000 to 85,000 clones, around 84% of them detected only once. The biggest ten clones account for 5.5% to 8.5% of the sample. Points the paper makes about the study in general: After ivuxolimab, more expanded clones were found on average in CD8+ T cells than in CD4+ T cells. In the 0.1-3.0 mg/kg groups, partial responders had among the lowest normalized peripheral clonal expansion, particularly in CD8+ T cells. Low levels of normalized T-cell clonal expansion were also seen in some patients who did not respond. At doses from 0.1 to 3.0 mg/kg, clonal expansion was seen in both CD4+ and CD8+ blood T cells between baseline and week 6. The antigen specificity of the peripheral T cells that underwent clonal expansion was not determined.

Concerning this clone: This clone's antigen is unknown. No quality values exist for individual bases; no much larger clone is one base distant.

The trial excluded patients who had a history of autoimmune disease or who were on systemic immunosuppression. Peripheral blood for TCR sequencing was collected from all dose cohorts at baseline, on cycle 4 day 1, and on cycle 7 day 1. Samples were obtained from an open-label, multicenter, first-in-human phase I dose-escalation trial of ivuxolimab. Adults with locally advanced or metastatic head and neck squamous cell, hepatocellular, melanoma or renal cell carcinoma were enrolled in the trial. Before TCR sequencing, CD4+ T cells and CD8+ T cells were sorted from peripheral blood as separate populations. Trimming leaves V shorter by 5 bases and J shorter by 1 base, with the junction holding 7 bases beyond the gene matches. The CDR3, cysteine through phenylalanine, is 15 amino acids long. Just CDR3 DNA is preserved here, 45 bases in frame from base 1. CDR1 is given as LNHDA and CDR2 as SQIVND, both from the germline V gene (reference sequence).

The source material was CD4+ or CD8+ T cells sorted from blood, sampled in a trial of the OX40 agonist ivuxolimab. The chain is encoded by TRBV19 joined to TRBJ2-5, and 7 junctional nucleotides match TRBD1. This clonotype was sampled from an adult with an advanced solid tumor such as melanoma, head and neck, liver or kidney cancer. CDR3 sequence: CASSGPGQRQETQYF. The sequenced DNA: TGTGCCAGTAGTGGACCGGGACAGCGCCAAGAGACCCAGTACTTC.